This TCR beta chain was sequenced for a study of control samples from healthy donors and cancer patients. Germline CDR1 and CDR2: SGHTA and FQGNSA. V gave up 0 bases and J gave up 3 bases, with 12 bases separating them. The CDR3 contains 16 residues. Generated by immunoSEQ multiplex PCR, the TCRdb table keeps only in-frame clones and is missing some. The sample yields 130,000 to 150,000 clones, approximately 91% seen once. This clonotype originated in a woman aged 25 to 39 in good health. This sequence joins TRBV7-2 and TRBJ1-5; D gene ambiguous. The sequenced material came from blood. In DNA form, the CDR3 reads TGTGCCAGCAGCTTAGCGCCAGTAAGCTCCAATCAGCCCCAGCATTTT. Protein sequence: CASSLAPVSSNQPQHF.